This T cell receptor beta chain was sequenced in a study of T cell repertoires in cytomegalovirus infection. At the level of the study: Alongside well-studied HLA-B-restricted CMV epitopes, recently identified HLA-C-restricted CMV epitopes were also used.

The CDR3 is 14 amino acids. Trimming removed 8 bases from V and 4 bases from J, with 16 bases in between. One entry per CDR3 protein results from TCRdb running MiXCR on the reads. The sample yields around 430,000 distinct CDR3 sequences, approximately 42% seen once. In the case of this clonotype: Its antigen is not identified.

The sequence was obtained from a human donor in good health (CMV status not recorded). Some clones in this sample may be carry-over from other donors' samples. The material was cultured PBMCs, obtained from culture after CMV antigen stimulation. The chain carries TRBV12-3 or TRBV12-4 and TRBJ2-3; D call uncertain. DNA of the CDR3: TGTGCCAGCGGGTCTCAACCCATGGCAGATACGCAGTATTTT. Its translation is CASGSQPMADTQYF.